This T cell receptor (beta chain) was sequenced during a study of blood T cell repertoires in COVID-19. Sequenced by immunoSEQ multiplex PCR; TCRdb stores in-frame clones only, minus some. The top ten hold roughly 8.1% of the sample, which has roughly 150,000 clones, approximately 80% seen once. Seattle participants joined during active infection and were tracked over time. The CDR3 sequence is 15 residues long. Germline CDR1 and CDR2: SGHTS and YDEGEE. The V end was cut by 0 bases, the J end by 6 bases, with 15 bases between. This TCR derives from a woman aged 80 or over with COVID-19, enrolled during active disease. The sequenced sample consisted of peripheral blood. This chain links TRBV5-8 with TRBJ1-2; TRBD1 might be the D (5 bases). CDR3 nucleotide sequence: TGTGCCAGCAGCTTGGTCCGCGGGACCGGGAATGGCTACACCTTC. Protein: CASSLVRGTGNGYTF.